The 25 T cell receptor beta chains below were found in one sample sequenced in a study of human T cells and chemical hapten exposure. The time point was: patch test 3, about 24 weeks after DPC sensitization. This sample's treatment: therapeutic diphenylcyclopropenone sensitization with weekly scalp DPC. TCRdb processed the RACE reads anew with MiXCR; each CDR3 protein has one entry. The sample consists of roughly 84,000 distinct CDR3 sequences, 11% of them appearing once. The specimen was whole blood, collected in connection with sensitization to the hapten diphenylcyclopropenone (DPC). The source of these receptors is a woman aged 50 to 65 with alopecia areata. Some clones in this sample may be carry-over from other donors' samples.

This clonotype was seen repeatedly, ten times or more. This sequence joins TRBV12-3 or TRBV12-4 and TRBJ1-3; D is unresolved. V lost 2 bases and J 0 bases, leaving 2 bases between the germline ends. The CDR3 is made up of 13 amino acids. The CDR3 is CASSLHSGNTIYF. The CDR3 nucleotides read TGTGCCAGCAGTTTACACTCTGGAAACACCATATATTTT.

This clonotype showed up just a few times. CDR3 amino acids: CASSEYGTGQNYEQYF. The CDR3, as DNA: TGTGCCAGCAGTGAATATGGGACAGGGCAAAACTACGAGCAGTACTTC. The J gene is TRBJ2-7, the V gene TRBV25-1, with 9 nucleotides matching TRBD1. Germline trimming cut 0 bases from V and 3 bases from J; bases unmatched to any gene: 6. The germline V gene has CDR1 MGHDK and CDR2 SYGVNS. The CDR3 runs 16 residues.

This clonotype has at least ten counts. The V and J genes are TRBV29-1 and TRBJ1-3; D is unresolved. Germline loops: CDR1 SQVTM, CDR2 ANQGSEA. Trimming shortened V by 4 bases and J by 4 bases, and 11 bases separated the two germline ends. The CDR3 is 13 amino acids. This chain's CDR3 is CSVAGRSGNTIYF. The CDR3 bases are TGCAGCGTTGCCGGCAGGTCCGGAAACACCATATATTTT.

The rearrangement links TRBV7-9 to TRBJ2-1; the match to TRBD2 covers 8 bases. J gave up 1 base and V 5 bases, and 7 bases lay outside the gene matches. The CDR3 runs 16 residues. Germline values: CDR1 SEHNR, CDR2 FQNEAQ (reference sequence). CDR3 residues: CASSRTGLDSYNEQFF. CDR3 DNA: TGTGCCAGCAGCCGAACGGGACTAGATTCCTACAATGAGCAGTTCTTC.

V and J are TRBV28 and TRBJ2-3, with D perhaps matching TRBD1 (6 bases). V lost 5 bases to trimming and J lost 2 bases, with 20 bases between them. Germline-derived CDR1 and CDR2 are MDHEN and SYDVKM. The CDR3 sequence is 17 residues long. The DNA for the CDR3 is TGTGCCAGCAGTGGGCCCAGGGCAGGGGCATTCACAGATACGCAGTATTTT. Encoded protein: CASSGPRAGAFTDTQYF.

This clonotype was counted at least ten times. This rearrangement joins TRBV30 to TRBJ2-1, with 9 bases identical to TRBD2. Germline V CDR1 and CDR2: GTSNPN, SVGIG (reference sequence). This CDR3 comprises 14 residues. V lost 2 bases, J lost 4 bases, and 3 bases stayed unmatched. CDR3 bases: TGTGCCTGGAGTCGGCTAGCGGGGTACAATGAGCAGTTCTTC. Protein product: CAWSRLAGYNEQFF.

This clonotype was counted at least ten times. The chain is built from TRBV2 and TRBJ2-3, with D unresolved. Per the germline V gene, CDR1 is SNHLY and CDR2 is FYNNEI. The CDR3 spans 13 residues. V dropped 8 bases and J dropped 2 bases, with 11 bases sitting between them. CDR3 protein: CASGEWVTDTQYF. In DNA form, the CDR3 reads TGTGCCAGCGGAGAGTGGGTCACAGATACGCAGTATTTT.

The chain carries TRBV7-9 and TRBJ1-4; D remains ambiguous. Deletions cut 3 bases from V and 1 base from J, with 6 bases between. CDR3 length: 14 amino acids. CDR1 and CDR2 from the germline V gene are SEHNR and FQNEAQ (reference sequence). This chain's CDR3 is CASSFELTNEKLFF. The DNA of the CDR3 is TGTGCCAGCAGCTTCGAGCTAACTAATGAAAAACTGTTTTTT.

The chain couples TRBV19 to TRBJ2-2; D perhaps matches TRBD1 (5 bases). The CDR3 has 14 residues. CDR1 LNHDA and CDR2 SQIVND come from the germline V gene (reference sequence). V was clipped by 8 bases and J by 1 base, with 11 bases between them. CDR3 bases: TGTGCCAGTGGGGCCTGGGGGAACACCGGGGAGCTGTTTTTT. Protein sequence: CASGAWGNTGELFF.

This chain joins TRBV5-5 and TRBJ2-2; 9 positions match TRBD2. CDR3 length: 16 residues. V gave up 3 bases and J gave up 3 bases; unmatched junction bases: 6. CDR1 and CDR2 from the germline V gene are SGHKS and YYEKEE (reference sequence). The CDR3, as DNA: TGTGCCAGCAGCTCCGTAGCGGGAGAGGACACCGGGGAGCTGTTTTTT. It is translated as CASSSVAGEDTGELFF. Drawing the rest from reference TRBV5-5 and TRBJ2-2, the complete variable domain is DAGVTQSPTHLIKTRGQQVTLRCSPISGHKSVSWYQQVLGQGPQFIFQYYEKEERGRGNFPDRFSARQFPNYSSELNVNALLLGDSALYLCASSSVAGEDTGELFFGEGSRLTVL.

The table lists this clonotype with many counts. The rearrangement joins TRBV6-5 to TRBJ1-2; maybe TRBD1 (5 bases). The CDR3 spans 14 residues. From germline, CDR1 is MNHEY and CDR2 SVGAGI. Trimming pared 6 bases from V and 2 bases from J, leaving 13 bases between. The CDR3 here is CASRPSGQNYGYTF. The CDR3 DNA follows: TGTGCCAGCAGGCCGTCCGGACAAAACTATGGCTACACCTTC.

This clonotype was counted ten times or more. The rearrangement uses TRBV20-1 and TRBJ1-6, with 7 bases aligning to TRBD1. Germline CDR1 is DFQATT and CDR2 is SNEGSKA (reference sequence). V lost 6 bases, J lost 6 bases, and 8 bases stayed unmatched. This CDR3 is built from 14 residues. CDR3 amino acids: CSALRQGPNSPLHF. The CDR3, as DNA: TGCAGTGCCCTTCGACAGGGACCTAATTCACCCCTCCACTTT.

A few counts support this clonotype. The chain is built from TRBV4-2 and TRBJ2-3; 7 bases line up with TRBD2. CDR1 LGHNA and CDR2 YNFKEQ come from the germline V gene. CDR3 length: 14 amino acids. Germline trimming cut 3 bases from V and 6 bases from J; bases unmatched to any gene: 6. The CDR3 coding sequence is TGTGCCAGCAGCCAGGGGGAGGGCCACGATACGCAGTATTTT. It yields the protein CASSQGEGHDTQYF.

This clonotype was counted many times. V and J are TRBV19 and TRBJ2-1; 8 bases fit TRBD2. The CDR3 has 17 amino acids. The V segment lost 5 bases and the J segment 6 bases; nucleotides outside the gene matches: 15. In germline, CDR1 is LNHDA, CDR2 SQIVND (reference sequence). Written as DNA, the CDR3 is TGTGCCAGTAGTCCTCGCCGATCGACGGGAGGGGGCAATGAGCAGTTCTTC. This translates into CASSPRRSTGGGNEQFF.

This clonotype was counted at least ten times. In nucleotides, the CDR3 is TGTGCCACCAGAGGCAGGGGGGAATCCTACAATGAGCAGTTCTTC. Encoded protein: CATRGRGESYNEQFF. V and J are TRBV24-1 and TRBJ2-1, with D maybe TRBD1 (7 bases). The germline V gene encodes CDR1 KGHDR and CDR2 SFDVKD. The V and J ends lost 7 bases and 1 base respectively, with 13 bases between them. CDR3 length: 15 residues.

The chain joins TRBV9 to TRBJ2-2, with a weak D call TRBD2 (6 bases). The V gene's germline CDR1 is SGDLS and CDR2 YYNGEE. The CDR3 runs 12 residues. Trimming pared 6 bases from V and 4 bases from J, leaving 7 bases between. CDR3 amino acids: CASKAGTGELFF. The DNA for the CDR3 is TGTGCCAGCAAAGCGGGCACCGGGGAGCTGTTTTTT.

A few counts support this clonotype. Relative to the germline gene, one junction end is altered; a read error may explain this. The chain combines TRBV7-3 with TRBJ1-1, with unresolved D. The CDR3 has 18 amino acids. Germline assignment: CDR1 SGHTA and CDR2 FQGTGA. The CDR3 sequence: CASSLKSPPSHKRTEVFF. The CDR3 DNA follows: TGTGCCAGCAGCTTAAAATCGCCTCCATCGCACAAGAGGACTGAAGTTTTCTTT.

Many counts were recorded for this clonotype. The CDR3 DNA sequence: TGTGCCAGCTCACCACCGGGGACAGCCGATAGCTCCTACAATGAGCAGTTCTTC. It codes for CASSPPGTADSSYNEQFF. This chain uses TRBV18 with TRBJ2-1, with 7 bases lining up with TRBD1. V lost 0 bases to trimming and J lost 0 bases; unmatched junction nucleotides: 8. Germline V gene sequence: CDR1 KGHSH, CDR2 LQKENI. The CDR3 consists of 18 residues.

This clonotype was seen many times. The chain uses TRBV7-9 and TRBJ1-6; TRBD1 matches 7 bases. V lost 3 bases to trimming and J lost 10 bases; unmatched junction nucleotides: 6. Germline values: CDR1 SEHNR, CDR2 FQNEAQ (reference sequence). The CDR3 spans 14 residues. CDR3 DNA: TGTGCCAGCAGCTTCACAGGGGACGGGTCACCCCTCCACTTT. Its protein product is CASSFTGDGSPLHF.

This clonotype was seen ten or more times. The chain is built from TRBV29-1 and TRBJ1-3; 9 bases fit TRBD1. This CDR3 has 12 amino acids. Losses at the gene ends were 7 bases for V and 6 bases for J; bases not matched to a gene: 4. Germline V gives CDR1 SQVTM, CDR2 ANQGSEA. CDR3 DNA sequence: TGCAGCGCCCGGACAGGGGCAAACACCATATATTTT. Protein product: CSARTGANTIYF.

The genes are TRBV6-5 and TRBJ2-7; a possible D gene is TRBD1 (6 bases). This CDR3 spans 15 amino acids. Germline assignment: CDR1 MNHEY and CDR2 SVGAGI. V was trimmed by 9 bases and J by 1 base, leaving 19 bases between them. In DNA, the CDR3 is TGTGCCAGTACGAGCGACAGGCAATTTTCCTACGAGCAGTACTTC. It is translated as CASTSDRQFSYEQYF.

This clonotype was counted a few times. The chain uses TRBV12-3 or TRBV12-4 and TRBJ1-2; tentatively, D is TRBD1 (5 bases). CDR3 length: 13 residues. V gave up 5 bases and J gave up 2 bases, with 9 bases separating them. This CDR3 reads CASSRGRNYGYTF. CDR3 nucleotides: TGTGCCAGCAGTAGGGGCCGCAACTATGGCTACACCTTC.

This clonotype occurred many times. At one boundary the junction diverges from the germline segment, which might be a read error. The V call is TRBV29-1, the J call TRBJ1-1; TRBD1 agrees at 9 bases. CDR1 and CDR2 from the germline V gene are SQVTM and ANQGSEA. The CDR3 spans 14 residues. The CDR3 protein is CSVWGGQGITEVFF. The CDR3 region has the DNA TGCAGCGTCTGGGGGGGACAGGGAATCACTGAAGTTTTCTTT.

The V and J genes are TRBV4-1 and TRBJ2-2, with 7 bases fitting TRBD2. Losses at the gene ends were 1 base for V and 7 bases for J; bases not matched to a gene: 6. The CDR3 covers 15 residues. The V gene's germline CDR1 is MGHRA and CDR2 YSYEKL. The CDR3, as DNA: TGCGCCAGCAGCCAAGGGGCGGCGGGAGTCGGGGAGCTGTTTTTT. Amino acid sequence: CASSQGAAGVGELFF.

The CDR3 spells CASSSTVYSNQPQHF. CDR3 bases: TGTGCCAGCAGTTCTACTGTCTATAGCAATCAGCCCCAGCATTTT. This chain connects TRBV6-5 to TRBJ1-5; D gene unclear. Germline V gene data show CDR1 as MNHEY and CDR2 as SVGAGI. The germline V and J ends were trimmed by 4 bases and 0 bases, with 10 bases remaining between them. This CDR3 contains 15 residues.